The clone carrying this TCR beta chain was seen a single time. The antigen remains unidentified. One end of the junction does not line up with germline, which may come from a read error. The CDR3 runs 15 residues. CDR1 LNHNV and CDR2 YYDKDF come from the germline V gene (reference sequence). The sample is drawn from a study of identical twins. TCRdb analysed the 5' RACE reads with MiXCR anew, one entry per CDR3 protein. The sample has hundreds of thousands of distinct CDR3 sequences, around an eighth seen once. Overall study findings and caveats: In beta out-of-frame sequences, the excess sharing between twins was weaker. For cord blood, abundant beta clonotypes had fewer insertions, unlike memory repertoires, which showed none. A cross-sectional statistical analysis, not follow-up of the same donors, supported the conclusions.

This sample also appeared in a second study, on yellow fever vaccine responses in identical twins.

Sequenced input: CD8+ T cells sorted from blood. This receptor was obtained from a woman between 18 and 30 years old in good health. The chain has TRBV15 and TRBJ2-7, with D perhaps TRBD2 (5 bases). DNA of the CDR3: TGTGCCACCAGCAGAGCCGGCATTACCCCATGGGAGCAGCACTTC. It yields the protein CATSRAGITPWEQHF. Full variable domain (missing parts from reference TRBV15 and TRBJ2-7): DAMVIQNPRYQVTQFGKPVTLSCSQTLNHNVMYWYQQKSSQAPKLLFHYYDKDFNNEADTPDNFQSRRPNTSFCFLDIRSPGLGDTAMYLCATSRAGITPWEQHFGPGTRLTVT.